This is a list of T cell receptor beta chains from one sample in a study of T cell responses to AZD1222 COVID-19 vaccine. Generated by immunoSEQ multiplex PCR, the TCRdb table keeps only in-frame clones and is missing some. The sample yields about 110,000 clones, around nine tenths seen once. The sequencing used peripheral blood, collected 28 days after the second AZD1222 dose. Receptors were obtained from an adult who received the AZD1222 COVID-19 vaccine. Both conserved end residues are part of each CDR3. A D gene is named only where the DNA matches it firmly. Clone size is shown for a subset of rows, as once, few, many or a class of expanded clone.

v_call	d_call	clone_size	j_call	cdr3_aa	cdr3_nt
TRBV12-5	TRBD2	-	TRBJ2-3	CASGPLAASDTQYF	TGTGCTAGTGGCCCACTAGCGGCTTCAGATACGCAGTATTTT
TRBV19	-	-	TRBJ1-5	CASSIGVTRPQHF	TGTGCCAGTAGTATTGGTGTAACGAGGCCCCAGCATTTT
TRBV4-1	-	-	TRBJ1-1	CASSQVLNTEAFF	TGCGCCAGCAGCCAAGTATTGAACACTGAAGCTTTCTTT
TRBV7-6	TRBD1	-	TRBJ2-7	CASSLAGGTGRHEQYF	TGTGCCAGCAGCTTAGCGGGCGGGACAGGTCGTCACGAGCAGTACTTC
TRBV5-4	-	-	TRBJ1-6	CASSSRTVSPLHF	TGTGCCAGCAGCTCACGGACTGTTTCACCCCTCCACTTT
TRBV4-2	-	-	TRBJ2-5	CASSQDLRTRDVRRETQYF	TGTGCCAGCAGCCAAGATTTGCGGACCCGGGACGTGAGGCGGGAGACCCAGTACTTC
TRBV7-6	-	-	TRBJ2-7	CASSLASQGNVHEQYF	TGTGCCAGCAGCTTAGCAAGTCAGGGGAACGTCCACGAGCAGTACTTC
TRBV19	-	-	TRBJ2-7	CASSTGGYEQYF	TGTGCCAGTAGTACCGGGGGCTACGAGCAGTACTTC
TRBV5-1	TRBD1	-	TRBJ1-6	CASSMGQGDSPLHF	TGCGCCAGCAGCATGGGACAGGGAGATTCACCCCTCCACTTT
TRBV7-9	TRBD1	-	TRBJ2-7	CASTLLGGDRPYEQYF	TGTGCCAGCACCCTTCTGGGCGGGGACAGGCCCTACGAGCAGTACTTC
TRBV27	-	-	TRBJ1-5	CASSLKGSSWPQHF	TGTGCCAGCAGTTTAAAAGGTTCGTCCTGGCCCCAGCATTTT
TRBV5-1	-	few	TRBJ1-4	CASSLVGTRYEKLFF	TGCGCCAGCAGCTTGGTGGGCACACGGTATGAAAAACTGTTTTTT
TRBV19	-	-	TRBJ2-3	CASSIDRGGSTDTQYF	TGTGCCAGTAGTATAGACAGGGGGGGGAGCACAGATACGCAGTATTTT
TRBV12-3/TRBV12-4	-	-	TRBJ1-1	CASSPRLLGEAFF	TGTGCCAGCAGCCCCCGCCTTTTGGGTGAAGCTTTCTTT
TRBV28	TRBD1	-	TRBJ2-7	CASFTGTDSYEQYF	TGTGCCAGCTTTACTGGGACAGATTCCTACGAGCAGTACTTC
TRBV28	-	-	TRBJ2-7	CASSPRQASSYEQYF	TGTGCCAGCAGTCCCCGACAGGCTAGCTCCTACGAGCAGTACTTC
TRBV19	-	-	TRBJ1-1	CASNGGGVLNTEAFF	TGTGCCAGTAATGGGGGCGGGGTGTTGAACACTGAAGCTTTCTTT
TRBV18	TRBD1	-	TRBJ1-3	CASSPSTGFGNTIYF	TGTGCCAGCTCACCGTCGACAGGGTTCGGAAACACCATATATTTT
TRBV6-4	-	-	TRBJ2-5	CASSENAATPETQYF	TGTGCCAGCAGTGAAAACGCCGCCACCCCAGAGACCCAGTACTTC
TRBV6-6	-	-	TRBJ1-6	CASSYPPRQVNSPLHF	TGTGCCAGCAGTTACCCCCCTCGACAGGTTAATTCACCCCTCCACTTT
TRBV4-3	-	-	TRBJ1-6	CASSQDYGKSSYNSPLHF	TGCGCCAGCAGCCAAGATTATGGGAAAAGCTCCTATAATTCACCCCTCCACTTT
TRBV5-5	TRBD1	-	TRBJ1-3	CASSRTGLSGNTIYF	TGTGCCAGCAGCCGGACAGGCCTCTCTGGAAACACCATATATTTT
TRBV19	-	-	TRBJ1-1	CALISGGGTEAFF	TGTGCCCTGATATCGGGGGGGGGCACTGAAGCTTTCTTT
TRBV5-4	TRBD2	-	TRBJ2-7	CASSSPAGGSYEQYF	TGTGCCAGCAGCTCGCCAGCGGGGGGATCCTACGAGCAGTACTTC
TRBV12-5	-	-	TRBJ2-3	CASGFTGSGTDTQYF	TGTGCTAGTGGTTTCACCGGCAGCGGCACAGATACGCAGTATTTT